The rows below give T cell receptor beta chains drawn from one sample of a study of blood T cell repertoires in COVID-19. Sequenced by immunoSEQ multiplex PCR; TCRdb stores in-frame clones only, minus some. The table has approximately 260,000 clones, 82% seen once. The material sequenced was peripheral blood. The source of these receptors is a woman aged 60-70 years with active or convalescent COVID-19. Each CDR3 is given with its conserved first and last residue. The order of the fields is clone size, CDR3 length, V gene, D gene, J gene, CDR3 DNA, CDR3 protein. The D gene is left open where the match is weak. Size is stated for part of the rows, as once, few or many counts, or as a class when the clone is expanded.

many	15	TRBV3-1/TRBV3-2	TRBD2	TRBJ2-1	TGTGCCAGCAGCCAAAGCGGGGCCTCCTACAATGAGCAGTTCTTC	CASSQSGASYNEQFF
.	15	TRBV5-4	.	TRBJ2-5	TGTGCCAGCAGCTCGCCCCTGACCCAAGAGGGGACCCAGTACTTC	CASSSPLTQEGTQYF
.	15	TRBV9	TRBD1	TRBJ1-2	TGTGCCAGCAGCGTAGGGGGCAGGGGGGATGGTGGCTACACCTTC	CASSVGGRGDGGYTF
.	13	TRBV6-5	.	TRBJ1-1	TGTGCCAGCAGTTACTCGCTGGCCACTGAAGCTTTCTTT	CASSYSLATEAFF
.	15	TRBV2	.	TRBJ1-4	TGTGCCAGCAGTGAAGCAGGGGGATTTAATGAAAAACTGTTTTTT	CASSEAGGFNEKLFF
.	15	TRBV29-1	TRBD2	TRBJ2-1	TGCAGCGTTGAAGGACTAGCGGGGGCCTACAATGAGCAGTTCTTC	CSVEGLAGAYNEQFF
.	17	TRBV7-8	TRBD1	TRBJ1-3	TGTGCCAGCAGCCCGGGACAGCCTCTTAGTTCTGGAAACACCATATATTTT	CASSPGQPLSSGNTIYF
.	13	TRBV28	TRBD1	TRBJ1-5	TGTGCCAGCAGGCCGGACAGGGTCCAGCCCCAGCATTTT	CASRPDRVQPQHF
.	19	TRBV9	.	TRBJ2-2	TGTGCCAGCAGCTCCCCTTATGACCGACTATCCCCGAACACCGGGGAGCTGTTTTTT	CASSSPYDRLSPNTGELFF
.	15	TRBV6-2/TRBV6-3	.	TRBJ2-7	TGTGCCAGCAGTTACTCCGGCGGGACCATCTACGAGCAGTACTTC	CASSYSGGTIYEQYF